The entry below gives a single T cell receptor (beta chain) sequence along with its context. One end of the junction varies from germline; a read error may be responsible. Using immunoSEQ multiplex PCR, the repertoire was profiled, and TCRdb retains in-frame clones only, with some absent. The sample has 60,000 to 90,000 clones, 90% to 95% seen once; the top ten hold just over 2.5%. The data originate from a study of T cell changes during pregnancy in multiple sclerosis. The CDR3 is made up of 14 amino acids. Germline CDR1 reads SSHAT; CDR2 reads FNYEAQ (reference sequence). The chain is built from TRBV7-7 and TRBJ2-5, with TRBD2 as a possible D gene (5 bases). This sample comprised peripheral blood, obtained after pregnancy. The clonotype comes from a female donor in good health, enrolled as a control in a pregnancy study. For the CDR3, the DNA is TGTGCTAGCAGCCCCCACGGAGGACAAGAGACCCAGTACTTC. As protein: CASSPHGGQETQYF.